This T cell receptor (beta chain) was identified during a study of tumor-infiltrating lymphocytes in localized non-small cell lung cancer. The wider study: Each patient gave resected tumor and non-adjacent uninvolved lung tissue.

TCRdb keeps only in-frame clones here, not all; method: immunoSEQ multiplex PCR. The sample has 9,500 or so clones, about 75% seen once. This CDR3 spans 13 amino acids. V dropped 3 bases and J dropped 4 bases, with 9 bases sitting between them. Looked up from germline, CDR1 is MDHEN and CDR2 is SYDVKM. Findings and limits, study-wide: TCR sequencing covered a subset of patients with enough tissue.

Comments on this clone: No antigen is known for it.

The rearrangement joins TRBV28 to TRBJ1-2; D uncertain. The sequencing input was uninvolved lung tissue not adjacent to the tumor. This clonotype was obtained from a human donor with non-small cell lung cancer. Here the CDR3 reads CASSFADFYGYTF. In DNA, the CDR3 is TGTGCCAGCAGTTTTGCGGACTTCTATGGCTACACCTTC.